The clone carrying this TCR beta chain was seen more than once but under ten times. Its antigen is unidentified. The source of the sample is a study of T-cell memory formation after mild COVID-19. Notes on the study in general: The main location of contracting CD4+ clones was CM and EM, and that of contracting CD8+ clones was EMRA. A second wave of clones peaked on day 37, and their SARS-CoV-2 specificity went unconfirmed.

cDNA libraries for TCR alpha and TCR beta, carrying sample barcodes and UMIs, came from 5'RACE with constant-segment primers. One entry per CDR3 protein results from TCRdb running MiXCR on the 5' RACE reads. The table lists roughly 250,000 distinct CDR3 sequences, about a sixth of them singletons. Germline-derived CDR1 and CDR2 are DFQATT and SNEGSKA (reference sequence). The V end was cut by 6 bases, the J end by 4 bases, with 21 bases between. The CDR3 is 15 amino acids. Material: PBMCs or a T cell subset sorted from them (not recorded which). The clonotype originates from a man aged 18 to 30 who had mild COVID-19 (a few samples of this study predate the infection). Cell type and time point are not known. J is TRBJ1-2 and V is TRBV20-1; no clear D gene. CDR3 nucleotide sequence: TGCAGTGCCGAGGGCAGCGAGAGAACGCCCTATGGCTACACCTTC. Its translation: CSAEGSERTPYGYTF.